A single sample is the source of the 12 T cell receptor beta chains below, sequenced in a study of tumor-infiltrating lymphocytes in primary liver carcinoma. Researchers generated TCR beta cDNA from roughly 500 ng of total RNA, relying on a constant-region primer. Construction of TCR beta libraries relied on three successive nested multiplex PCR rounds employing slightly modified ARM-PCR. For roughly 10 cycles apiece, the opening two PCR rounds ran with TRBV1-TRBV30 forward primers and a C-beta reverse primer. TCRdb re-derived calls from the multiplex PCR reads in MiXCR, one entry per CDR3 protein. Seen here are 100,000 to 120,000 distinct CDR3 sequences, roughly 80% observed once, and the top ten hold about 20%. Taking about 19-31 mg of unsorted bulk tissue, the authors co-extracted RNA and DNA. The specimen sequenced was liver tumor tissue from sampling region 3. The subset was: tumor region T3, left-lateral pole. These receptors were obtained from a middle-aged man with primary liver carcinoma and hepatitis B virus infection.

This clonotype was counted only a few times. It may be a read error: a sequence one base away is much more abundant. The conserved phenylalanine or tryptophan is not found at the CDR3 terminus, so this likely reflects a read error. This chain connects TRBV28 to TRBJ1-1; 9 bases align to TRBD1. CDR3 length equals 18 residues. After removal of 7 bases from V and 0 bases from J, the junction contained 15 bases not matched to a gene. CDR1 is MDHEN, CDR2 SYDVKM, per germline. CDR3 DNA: TGTGCCAGCACCTCGCTCAGTCTAGACAGGGGGATGAACACTGAAGCTTTCTCT. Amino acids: CASTSLSLDRGMNTEAFS.

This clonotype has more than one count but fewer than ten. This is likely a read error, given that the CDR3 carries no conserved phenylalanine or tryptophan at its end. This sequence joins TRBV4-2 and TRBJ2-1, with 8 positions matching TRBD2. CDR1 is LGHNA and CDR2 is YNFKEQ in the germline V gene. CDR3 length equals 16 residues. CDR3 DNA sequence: TGTGCCAGTAGCCCCTTTAAGACTAGCGACTACAATGAGCAGTTCTTG. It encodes CASSPFKTSDYNEQFL.

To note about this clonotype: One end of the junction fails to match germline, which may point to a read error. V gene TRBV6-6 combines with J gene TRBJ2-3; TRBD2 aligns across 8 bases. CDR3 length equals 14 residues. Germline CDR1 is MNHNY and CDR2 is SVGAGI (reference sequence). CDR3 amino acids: CVSSRTSRGDTQYF. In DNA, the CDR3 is TGTGTCAGCAGTCGGACTAGCCGGGGAGATACGCAGTATTTT.

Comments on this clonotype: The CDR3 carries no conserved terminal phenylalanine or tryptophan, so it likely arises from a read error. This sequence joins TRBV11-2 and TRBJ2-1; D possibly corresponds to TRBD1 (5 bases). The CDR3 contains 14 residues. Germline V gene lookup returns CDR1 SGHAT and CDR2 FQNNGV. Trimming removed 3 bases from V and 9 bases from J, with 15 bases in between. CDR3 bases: TGTGCCAGCAGCTTGTCGGAGTTCGACAGTGAGCAGTTCTCC. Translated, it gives CASSLSEFDSEQFS.

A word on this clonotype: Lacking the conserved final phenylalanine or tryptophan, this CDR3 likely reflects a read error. The CDR3 DNA reads as TGTGCCAGCAGTGTACAGGGGGTCACTCAGCCCCAGCATTTG. Translation gives CASSVQGVTQPQHL. The chain couples TRBV6-6 to TRBJ1-5; 8 bases map to TRBD1. With V trimmed by 5 bases and J by 6 bases, 6 bases remained unmatched. Germline loops: CDR1 MNHNY, CDR2 SVGAGI (reference sequence). CDR3 length: 14 residues.

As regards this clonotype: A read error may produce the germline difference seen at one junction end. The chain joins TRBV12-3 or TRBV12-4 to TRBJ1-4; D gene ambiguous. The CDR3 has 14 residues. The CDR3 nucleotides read TGTGCCAGCAGAAGGCGTGTAACTATTGAAAAACTGTTTTTT. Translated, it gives CASRRRVTIEKLFF.

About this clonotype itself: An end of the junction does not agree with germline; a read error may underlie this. DNA of the CDR3: TGTGCCTGCAACCAAGATCGGGGGAACACTGAAGCCTTCTTT. Translating it yields CACNQDRGNTEAFF. The chain couples TRBV4-2 to TRBJ1-1; D might be TRBD1 (5 bases). Germline loops: CDR1 LGHNA, CDR2 YNFKEQ. This CDR3 comprises 14 residues.

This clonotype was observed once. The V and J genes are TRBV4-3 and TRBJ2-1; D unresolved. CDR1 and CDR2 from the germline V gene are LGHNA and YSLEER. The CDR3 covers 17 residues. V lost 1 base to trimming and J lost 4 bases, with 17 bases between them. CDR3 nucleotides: TGCGCCAGCAGCCAAGGGCTCGGTGACATTACTTACAATGAGCAGTTCTTC. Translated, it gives CASSQGLGDITYNEQFF.

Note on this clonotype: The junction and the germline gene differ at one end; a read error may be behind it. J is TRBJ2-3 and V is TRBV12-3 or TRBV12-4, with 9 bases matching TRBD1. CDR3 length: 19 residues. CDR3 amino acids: CANSLAFYGQRGTGDTQYF. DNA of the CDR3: TGTGCCAACAGTTTAGCGTTTTATGGGCAAAGGGGGACAGGGGATACGCAGTATTTT.

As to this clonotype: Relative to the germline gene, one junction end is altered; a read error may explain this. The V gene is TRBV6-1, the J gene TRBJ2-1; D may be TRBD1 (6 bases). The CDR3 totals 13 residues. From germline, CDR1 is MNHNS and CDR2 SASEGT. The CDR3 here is CASSPDSSNGQFF. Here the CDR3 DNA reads TGTGCCAGCAGTCCGGACAGTAGCAATGGGCAGTTCTTT.

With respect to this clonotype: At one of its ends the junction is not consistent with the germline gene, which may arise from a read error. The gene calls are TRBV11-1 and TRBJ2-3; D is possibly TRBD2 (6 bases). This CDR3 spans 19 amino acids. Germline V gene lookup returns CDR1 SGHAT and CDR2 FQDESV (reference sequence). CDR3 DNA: TGTGCCAGTAGCTCTGGGGGGAGCTCTGTTGGAGCCCGCACAGATACGCACTATTTT. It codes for CASSSGGSSVGARTDTHYF. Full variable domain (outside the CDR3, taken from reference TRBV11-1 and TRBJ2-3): EAEVAQSPRYKITEKSQAVAFWCDPISGHATLYWYRQILGQGPELLVQFQDESVVDDSQLPKDRFSAERLKGVDSTLKIQPAELGDSAMYLCASSSGGSSVGARTDTHYFGPGTRLTVL.

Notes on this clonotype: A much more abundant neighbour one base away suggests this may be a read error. CDR3 in amino acids: CASSLQGVRSPLHF. The DNA of the CDR3 is TGTGCCAGCAGCTTGCAGGGGGTGCGGTCACCCCTCCACTTT. J is TRBJ1-6 and V is TRBV7-3, with 7 nucleotides matching TRBD1. In germline, CDR1 is SGHTA, CDR2 FQGTGA. The V and J ends lost 3 bases and 10 bases, in that order; junction bases with no gene match: 6. The CDR3 totals 14 residues.